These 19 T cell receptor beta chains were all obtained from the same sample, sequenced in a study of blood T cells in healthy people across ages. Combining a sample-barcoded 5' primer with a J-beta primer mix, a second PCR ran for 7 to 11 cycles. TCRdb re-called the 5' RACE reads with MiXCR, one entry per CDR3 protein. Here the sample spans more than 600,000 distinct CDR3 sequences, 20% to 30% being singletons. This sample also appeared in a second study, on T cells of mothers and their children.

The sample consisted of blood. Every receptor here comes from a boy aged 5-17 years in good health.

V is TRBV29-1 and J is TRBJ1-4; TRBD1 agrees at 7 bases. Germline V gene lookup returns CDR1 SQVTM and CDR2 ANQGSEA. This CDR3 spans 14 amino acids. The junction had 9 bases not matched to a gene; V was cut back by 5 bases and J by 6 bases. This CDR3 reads CSVIGQERDEKLFF. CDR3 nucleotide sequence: TGCAGCGTTATAGGACAGGAGCGCGATGAAAAACTGTTTTTT.

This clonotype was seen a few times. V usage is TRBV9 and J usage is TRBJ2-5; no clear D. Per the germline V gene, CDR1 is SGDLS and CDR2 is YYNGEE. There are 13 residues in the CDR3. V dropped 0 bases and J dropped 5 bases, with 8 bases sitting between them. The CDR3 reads CASSVATEETQYF. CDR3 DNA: TGTGCCAGCAGCGTAGCCACAGAGGAGACCCAGTACTTC.

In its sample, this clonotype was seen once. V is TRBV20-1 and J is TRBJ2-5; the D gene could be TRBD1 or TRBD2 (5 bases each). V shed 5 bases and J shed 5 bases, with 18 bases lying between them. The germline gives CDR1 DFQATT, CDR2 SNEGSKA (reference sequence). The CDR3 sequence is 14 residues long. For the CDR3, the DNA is TGCAGTGCTCCCACGAGGGACCACGGCGAGACCCAGTACTTC. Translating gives CSAPTRDHGETQYF.

The CDR3 nucleotides are TGCAGCGTGGGGGACGAGACCCAGTACTTC. Its protein product is CSVGDETQYF. The chain employs TRBV29-1 and TRBJ2-5; D is tentatively TRBD1 or TRBD2 (5 bases each). Germline CDR1 reads SQVTM; CDR2 reads ANQGSEA. The CDR3 has 10 residues. V was trimmed by 6 bases and J by 5 bases, leaving 7 bases between them.

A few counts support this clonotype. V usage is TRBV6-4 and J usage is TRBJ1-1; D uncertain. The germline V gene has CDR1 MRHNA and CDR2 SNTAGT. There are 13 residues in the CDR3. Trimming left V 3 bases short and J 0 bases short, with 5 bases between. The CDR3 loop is CASSEELNTEAFF. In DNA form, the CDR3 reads TGTGCCAGCAGTGAGGAATTGAACACTGAAGCTTTCTTT.

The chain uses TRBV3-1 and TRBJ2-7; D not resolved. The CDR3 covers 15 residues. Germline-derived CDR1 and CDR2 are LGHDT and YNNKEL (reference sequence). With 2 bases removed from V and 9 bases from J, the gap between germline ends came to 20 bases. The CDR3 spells CASSQMASAAEAQYF. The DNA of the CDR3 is TGTGCCAGCAGCCAAATGGCATCGGCTGCCGAGGCGCAGTACTTC.

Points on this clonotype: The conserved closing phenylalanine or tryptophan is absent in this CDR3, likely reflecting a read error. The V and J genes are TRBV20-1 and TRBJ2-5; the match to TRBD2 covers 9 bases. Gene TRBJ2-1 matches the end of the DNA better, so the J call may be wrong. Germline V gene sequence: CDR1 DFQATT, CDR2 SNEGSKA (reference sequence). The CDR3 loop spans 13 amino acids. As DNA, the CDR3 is TGCAGTGCCCCCGGGACTAGCATGAATGAGCAGTTCGTC. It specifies CSAPGTSMNEQFV.

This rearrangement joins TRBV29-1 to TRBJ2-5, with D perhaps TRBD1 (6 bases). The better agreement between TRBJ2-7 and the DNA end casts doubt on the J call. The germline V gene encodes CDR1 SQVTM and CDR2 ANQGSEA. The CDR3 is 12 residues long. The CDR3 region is CSVAMDSYEQYF. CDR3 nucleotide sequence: TGCAGCGTGGCTATGGACAGCTACGAGCAGTACTTC.

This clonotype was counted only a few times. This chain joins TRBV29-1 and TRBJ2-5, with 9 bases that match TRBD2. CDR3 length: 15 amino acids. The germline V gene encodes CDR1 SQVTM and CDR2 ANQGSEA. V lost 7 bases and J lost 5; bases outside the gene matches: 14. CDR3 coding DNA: TGCAGCGCATATCCTTTGCGGGAGGGCCTGGAGACCCAGTACTTC. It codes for CSAYPLREGLETQYF.

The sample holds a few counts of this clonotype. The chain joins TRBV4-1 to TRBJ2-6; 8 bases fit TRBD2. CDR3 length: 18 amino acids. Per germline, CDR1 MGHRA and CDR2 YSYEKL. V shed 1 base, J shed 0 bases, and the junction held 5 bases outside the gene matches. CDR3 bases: TGCGCCAGCAGCCAAGTAGCGGGATGGAGCTCTGGGGCCAACGTCCTGACTTTC. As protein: CASSQVAGWSSGANVLTF.

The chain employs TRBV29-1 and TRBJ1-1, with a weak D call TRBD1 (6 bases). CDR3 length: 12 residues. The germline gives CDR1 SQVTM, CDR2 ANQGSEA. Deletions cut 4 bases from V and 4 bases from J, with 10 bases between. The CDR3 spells CSVVEGGTEAFF. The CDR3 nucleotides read TGCAGCGTTGTGGAGGGGGGCACTGAAGCTTTCTTT. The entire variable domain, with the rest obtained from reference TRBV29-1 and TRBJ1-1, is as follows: SAVISQKPSRDICQRGTSLTIQCQVDSQVTMMFWYRQQPGQSLTLIATANQGSEATYESGFVIDKFPISRPNLTFSTLTVSNMSPEDSSIYLCSVVEGGTEAFFGQGTRLTVV.

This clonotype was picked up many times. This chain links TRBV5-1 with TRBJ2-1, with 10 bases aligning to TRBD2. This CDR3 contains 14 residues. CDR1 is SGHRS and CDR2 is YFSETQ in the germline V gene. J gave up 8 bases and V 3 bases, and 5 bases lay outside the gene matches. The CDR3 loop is CASSSGLAMDEQFF. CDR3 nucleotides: TGCGCCAGCAGCTCGGGACTAGCGATGGATGAGCAGTTCTTC.

CDR3 DNA sequence: TGCGCCAGCAGCTTCTTCGACAGGGACACCGGGGAGCTGTTTTTT. Encoded protein: CASSFFDRDTGELFF. The chain uses TRBV5-1 and TRBJ2-2, with 7 bases aligning to TRBD1. The ends lost 2 bases at V and 3 bases at J; junction bases unmatched: 4. The CDR3 is 15 residues long. Germline assignment: CDR1 SGHRS and CDR2 YFSETQ.

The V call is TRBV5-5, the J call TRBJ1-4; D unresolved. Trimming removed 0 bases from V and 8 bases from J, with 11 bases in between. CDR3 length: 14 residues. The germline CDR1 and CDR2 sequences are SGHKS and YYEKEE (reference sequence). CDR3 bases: TGTGCCAGCAGCTTGGGGATAAATTCCGAAAAACTGTTTTTT. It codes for CASSLGINSEKLFF.

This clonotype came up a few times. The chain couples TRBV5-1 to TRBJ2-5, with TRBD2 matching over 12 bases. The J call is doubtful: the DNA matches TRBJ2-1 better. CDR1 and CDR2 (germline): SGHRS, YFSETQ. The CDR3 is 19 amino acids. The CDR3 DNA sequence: TGCGCCAGCAGCTTGGCCGGAAGAGGACTAGCGGGACAAAACAATGAGCAGTTCTTC. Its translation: CASSLAGRGLAGQNNEQFF.

The CDR3 sequence is CASSSLAHEQFF. The CDR3 coding sequence is TGTGCCAGCAGCTCCCTAGCGCATGAGCAGTTCTTC. The chain joins TRBV12-3 or TRBV12-4 to TRBJ2-1; D is perhaps TRBD2 (6 bases). The germline V and J ends were trimmed by 6 bases and 8 bases, with 11 bases remaining between them. This CDR3 contains 12 residues.

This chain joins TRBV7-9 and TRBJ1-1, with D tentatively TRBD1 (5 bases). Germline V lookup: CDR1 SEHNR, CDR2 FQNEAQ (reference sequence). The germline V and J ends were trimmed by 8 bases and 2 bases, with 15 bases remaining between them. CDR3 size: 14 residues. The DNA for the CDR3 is TGTGCCAGCTCGGGGGTACAGAGAAACACTGAAGCTTTCTTT. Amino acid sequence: CASSGVQRNTEAFF.

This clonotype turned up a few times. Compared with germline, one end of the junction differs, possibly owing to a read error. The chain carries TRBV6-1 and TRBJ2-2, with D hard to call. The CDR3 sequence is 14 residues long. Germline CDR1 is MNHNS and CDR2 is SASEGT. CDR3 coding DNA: TGTGCCAACAGTGAACTGGACCTCACCGGGGAGCTGTTTTTT. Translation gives CANSELDLTGELFF.

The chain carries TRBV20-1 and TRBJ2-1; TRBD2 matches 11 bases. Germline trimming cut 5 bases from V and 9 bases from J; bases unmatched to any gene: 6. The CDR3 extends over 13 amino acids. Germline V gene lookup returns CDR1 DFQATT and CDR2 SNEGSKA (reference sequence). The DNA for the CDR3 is TGCAGTGCTGAGCTTAGCGGGAGGGCTGAGCAGTTCTTC. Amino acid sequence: CSAELSGRAEQFF.